This T cell receptor (beta chain) was sequenced during a study of identical twins. TCRdb fed the 5' RACE reads into MiXCR, producing one record per CDR3 protein. The data contain hundreds of thousands of distinct CDR3 sequences, 24% of them singletons. V was clipped by 4 bases and J by 5 bases, with 8 bases between them. This CDR3 contains 12 residues. Germline V lookup: CDR1 SNHLY, CDR2 FYNNEI. Findings and caveats of the study: It was cross-sectional statistical analysis, not following the same donors, that the conclusions relied on.

This clonotype was observed many times. What it binds is unknown. This sample also appeared in a second study, on T cells expressing NK-cell markers. That source reports: Whether expanded NKG2C+ T cell clones were HCMV-specific remained unclear.

The TCR originated in a woman aged 18 to 35 in good health. The chain recombines TRBV2 with TRBJ1-2; unclear D gene. Sequencing input: CD4+ T cells sorted from blood. CDR3 DNA sequence: TGTGCCAGCAGTGGAACGAGATATGGCTACACCTTC. This gives the protein CASSGTRYGYTF.